This T cell receptor (beta chain) was documented in a study of Ad26.COV2.S vaccination and SARS-CoV-2 variants. Whole-study results and caveats: The study found higher spike-specific TCR breadth in vaccine than placebo recipients.

The germline V gene encodes CDR1 DFQATT and CDR2 SNEGSKA (reference sequence). V dropped 3 bases and J dropped 1; count of bases not matched to a gene: 6. The CDR3 length is 14 residues. Sequencing was performed with immunoSEQ multiplex PCR; in TCRdb, only in-frame clones are kept and a portion is missing. The table records around 370,000 clones, about 92% of them present only once. Regarding this clone: Antigen: not known.

The sequencing used peripheral blood, collected after recovery from COVID-19. This chain uses TRBV20-1 with TRBJ2-7; 7 bases line up with TRBD2. This receptor was obtained from a human donor who had recovered from COVID-19. For the CDR3, the DNA is TGCAGTGCTAGTATCGGGGGGTATTCCTACGAGCAGTACTTC. It specifies CSASIGGYSYEQYF.